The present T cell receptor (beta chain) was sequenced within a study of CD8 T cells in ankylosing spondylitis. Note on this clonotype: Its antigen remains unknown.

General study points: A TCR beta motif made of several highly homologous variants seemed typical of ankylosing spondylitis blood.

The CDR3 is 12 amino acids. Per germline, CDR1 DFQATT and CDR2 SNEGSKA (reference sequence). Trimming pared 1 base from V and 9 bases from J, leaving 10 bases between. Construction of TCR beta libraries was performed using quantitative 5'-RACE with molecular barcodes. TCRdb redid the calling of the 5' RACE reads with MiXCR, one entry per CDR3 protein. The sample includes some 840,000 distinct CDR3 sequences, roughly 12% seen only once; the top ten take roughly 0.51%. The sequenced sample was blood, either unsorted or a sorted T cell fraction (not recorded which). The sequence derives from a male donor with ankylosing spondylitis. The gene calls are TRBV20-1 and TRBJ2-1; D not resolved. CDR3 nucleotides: TGCAGTGCTAGAGTGACGCAGGTTGAGCAGTTCTTC. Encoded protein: CSARVTQVEQFF.